This T cell receptor beta chain originates from a study of lymphopenia after photon versus proton radiotherapy. General study results and limits: After the lymphocyte nadir, photon-treated repertoires showed oligoclonal expansion, especially of CD8+ Temra cells. Proton therapy kept repertoires fairly stable, unlike photons, which gained effector/memory cells.

The V end was cut by 8 bases, the J end by 3 bases, with 13 bases between. Germline loops: CDR1 SGHVS, CDR2 FQNEAQ. This CDR3 contains 13 residues. The table came from immunoSEQ multiplex PCR; TCRdb's copy has only in-frame clones and leaves some out. The table lists about 39,000 clones, approximately 90% of them singletons, with roughly 15% in the top ten. Concerning this clone: Its matching antigen is unknown.

This TCR came from a man aged 55 to 70 with cholangiocarcinoma. The specimen was peripheral blood, collected from a patient treated with photon-based radiotherapy. The V and J genes are TRBV7-8 and TRBJ1-2, with D possibly being TRBD1 (5 bases). The CDR3 protein is CASRDVKDYGYTF. CDR3 coding DNA: TGTGCCAGCCGGGACGTAAAGGACTATGGCTACACCTTC.